The 12 T cell receptor beta chains presented below share a single source sample, sequenced in a study of T cells in Graves' hyperthyroidism and ophthalmopathy (dated by TCRdb to the late 2010s). Library preparation was by multiplex PCR. TCRdb shows the sequencer as Illumina HiSeq 2000. Amplification of TCR beta CDR3 regions was carried out from RNA transcripts. The first round of RT-PCR for the TCR CDR3 was performed with the HTBI primer set and the Qiagen OneStep RT-PCR kit. TCRdb trimmed public reads at Q25 via fastp, called clones via MiXCR and kept in-frame beta chains. A single entry per CDR3 protein holds the most common genes and DNA from its merged rows. This sample comprises about 520,000 distinct CDR3 sequences, roughly a quarter of them detected only once. The top ten clonotypes cover 11% of the sample. The sample was blood. Receptors originate from a woman aged 30 to 39 with Graves' ophthalmopathy.

For this clonotype: Compared with germline, one end of the junction differs, possibly owing to a read error. This chain's CDR3 is CSARGPNTEACF. The CDR3 bases are TGCAGTGCTAGAGGCCCGAACACTGAAGCTTGCTTT. The V call is TRBV20-1, the J call TRBJ1-1; no reliable D call. Germline loops: CDR1 DFQATT, CDR2 SNEGSKA (reference sequence). The CDR3 is 12 residues long.

This clonotype was seen repeatedly, ten times or more. This chain links TRBV7-8 with TRBJ2-7; a weak D match, TRBD2 (6 bases). Trimming removed 2 bases at V and 6 bases at J, with 11 bases between. Germline loops: CDR1 SGHVS, CDR2 FQNEAQ. The CDR3 is made up of 13 amino acids. The CDR3 sequence: CASSLREEGEQYF. The CDR3, as DNA: TGTGCCAGCAGCTTACGTGAGGAGGGCGAGCAGTACTTC.

This clonotype was detected many times. This chain uses TRBV25-1 with TRBJ1-5; D gene ambiguous. The CDR3 runs 21 residues. V gave up 5 bases and J gave up 4 bases, with 33 bases separating them. The V gene's germline CDR1 is MGHDK and CDR2 SYGVNS. CDR3 in DNA: TGTGCCAGCAGTCCCCCCAATAGCAGAGACTCAATTCCACCCGCTAATCAGCCCCAGCATTTT. Amino acids: CASSPPNSRDSIPPANQPQHF.

This clonotype was counted ten times or more. The rearrangement uses TRBV6-5 and TRBJ1-1, with 7 bases identical to TRBD1. V trimming: 6 bases; J trimming: 5 bases; junction bases outside the gene matches: 6. Germline loops: CDR1 MNHEY, CDR2 SVGAGI. CDR3 length: 13 residues. In nucleotides, the CDR3 is TGTGCCAGCAGCTACAGGGGCTGGACTGAAGCTTTCTTT. It is translated as CASSYRGWTEAFF.

This clonotype was seen at least ten times. CDR3 DNA: TGCAGTGCTAGTTCAGGGTGGGTTATAGAAGCTTTCTTT. Its protein product is CSASSGWVIEAFF. This sequence joins TRBV20-1 and TRBJ1-1, with a tentative D call TRBD1 (5 bases). Per germline, CDR1 DFQATT and CDR2 SNEGSKA (reference sequence). The ends were cut back, 3 bases at V and 8 bases at J, with 16 bases in the middle. The CDR3 is made up of 13 amino acids.

The chain links TRBV30 to TRBJ1-5; the D gene is possibly TRBD1 (5 bases). CDR3 length: 16 residues. V lost 3 bases and J 0 bases, leaving 15 bases between the germline ends. Germline-derived CDR1 and CDR2 are GTSNPN and SVGIG (reference sequence). CDR3 sequence (DNA): TGTGCCTGGAGCCGGGACCGGGCCTATAGCAATCAGCCCCAGCATTTT. This translates into CAWSRDRAYSNQPQHF.

This clonotype has more than one count but fewer than ten. The chain uses TRBV28 and TRBJ1-1, with 7 bases matching TRBD1. CDR1 and CDR2 (germline): MDHEN, SYDVKM. The CDR3 loop spans 17 amino acids. V lost 5 bases to trimming and J lost 4 bases; unmatched junction nucleotides: 16. The CDR3 sequence: CASSRTGRFHSGTEAFF. The CDR3 coding sequence is TGTGCCAGCAGTCGGACAGGTCGGTTTCATAGTGGCACTGAAGCTTTCTTT.

This clonotype turned up a few times. The chain recombines TRBV5-1 with TRBJ1-1; 8 bases line up with TRBD1. This CDR3 contains 12 residues. Germline trimming cut 7 bases from V and 6 bases from J; bases unmatched to any gene: 5. Germline CDR1 is SGHRS and CDR2 is YFSETQ. The chain's CDR3 is CASSDRGPEAFF. The CDR3 DNA reads TGCGCCAGCTCAGACAGGGGCCCTGAAGCTTTCTTT.

The V gene is TRBV19, the J gene TRBJ1-5; D ambiguous. CDR3 size: 17 residues. With 0 bases removed from V and 1 base from J, the gap between germline ends came to 13 bases. The V gene's germline CDR1 is LNHDA and CDR2 SQIVND (reference sequence). CDR3 in amino acids: CASSIDYVVGSNQPQHF. Here the CDR3 DNA reads TGTGCCAGTAGTATAGATTATGTGGTTGGGAGCAATCAGCCCCAGCATTTT.

This clonotype came up many times. V is TRBV11-2 and J is TRBJ1-5; D unresolved. Looked up from germline, CDR1 is SGHAT and CDR2 is FQNNGV. This CDR3 contains 14 residues. V was shortened by 5 bases and J by 2 bases, with 10 bases between the two germline ends. CDR3: CASSLDPGNQPQHF. The DNA for the CDR3 is TGTGCCAGCAGCCTCGACCCGGGCAATCAGCCCCAGCATTTT.

The chain recombines TRBV5-1 with TRBJ2-7, with D perhaps TRBD2 (5 bases). CDR3 length: 14 amino acids. Trimming took 0 bases from V and 0 from J, leaving 7 bases between them. Germline CDR1 reads SGHRS; CDR2 reads YFSETQ. This CDR3 reads CASSLGGHSYEQYF. CDR3 bases: TGCGCCAGCAGCTTGGGCGGGCACTCCTACGAGCAGTACTTC.

V usage is TRBV12-5 and J usage is TRBJ2-5, with D possibly being TRBD2 (7 bases). The germline V and J ends were trimmed by 3 bases and 5 bases, with 10 bases remaining between them. The CDR3 has 13 residues. Germline-derived CDR1 and CDR2 are LGHNT and FRNRAP. Written as DNA, the CDR3 is TGTGCTAGTGGTTTACAGGGAGGGGAGACCCAGTACTTC. Translated: CASGLQGGETQYF. Full variable domain (missing parts from reference TRBV12-5 and TRBJ2-5): DARVTQTPRHKVTEMGQEVTMRCQPILGHNTVFWYRQTMMQGLELLAYFRNRAPLDDSGMPKDRFSAEMPDATLATLKIQPSEPRDSAVYFCASGLQGGETQYFGPGTRLLVL.